The clone carrying this TCR beta chain was found many times. Each CDR3 protein is one row after TCRdb ran MiXCR on the RT-PCR reads. The sample records under 30,000 distinct CDR3 sequences, more than 8% being singletons. The sample originates from a study of patients and donors after allogeneic stem cell transplantation. The V and J ends lost 4 bases and 5 bases respectively, with 11 bases between them. CDR1 and CDR2 (germline): SEHNR, FQNEAQ (reference sequence). The CDR3 length is 13 residues. Sequencing used blood, either unsorted or a sorted T cell fraction (not recorded which). The rearrangement joins TRBV7-9 to TRBJ1-2; D gene unclear. The origin of this receptor is a human donor who was either an allogeneic HSCT recipient or a stem cell or donor lymphocyte infusion donor (not recorded which). It is not recorded whose cells these are; they may come from a transplant donor. The CDR3 reads CASSSEPPYGYTF. The DNA of the CDR3 is TGTGCCAGCAGCTCAGAGCCGCCTTATGGCTACACCTTC.